This entry lists 30 T cell receptor beta chains sequenced from one sample in a study of cytomegalovirus exposure and HLA in healthy donors (dated by TCRdb to 2017 to 2019). Library prep was done by the immunoSEQ multiplex PCR assay. For the multiplex PCR, a mixture combining 60 forward primers for TCR Vbeta segments and 13 reverse primers for TCR Jbeta segments was used. TCRdb obtained this table from immuneACCESS and retained in-frame rearrangements with V and J assigned. These tables miss some clones; where compared with another copy, unresolved V genes account for less than half of the shortfall, and the remainder is unexplained. For this sample the table gives 150,000 or so clones, of which around 81% were detected only once. The ten largest make up under 2% of the sample. The sample consisted of PBMCs. All receptors come from a man between 40 and 49 years old in good health and CMV-seronegative.

V is TRBV28 and J is TRBJ1-1; D is perhaps TRBD1 (5 bases). The CDR3 runs 16 residues. CDR1 MDHEN and CDR2 SYDVKM come from the germline V gene. The V gene lost 6 bases and the J gene lost 5 bases, with 22 bases spanning the gap. The CDR3 nucleotides read TGTGCCAGCAGGAGGTCAACAGGAAAAGGTCGGACTGAAGCTTTCTTT. Translating gives CASRRSTGKGRTEAFF.

There are a few counts of this clone. CDR3 nucleotide sequence: TGTGCCAGCAGTGAAGCCCCCGCGCCTACTGGAAACACCATATATTTT. It is translated as CASSEAPAPTGNTIYF. V is TRBV6-1 and J is TRBJ1-3; D is undetermined. CDR3 length: 16 amino acids. The germline V gene has CDR1 MNHNS and CDR2 SASEGT. V shed 0 bases and J shed 2 bases, with 11 bases lying between them.

Here the CDR3 reads CASRQAYRGTEAFF. The CDR3 DNA is TGCGCCAGCCGACAGGCCTACCGTGGCACTGAAGCTTTCTTT. This chain uses TRBV5-1 with TRBJ1-1, with D tentatively TRBD1 (6 bases). Trimming left V 7 bases short and J 4 bases short, with 17 bases between. CDR3 size: 14 residues. Germline CDR1 is SGHRS and CDR2 is YFSETQ.

The gene calls are TRBV18 and TRBJ2-7; weak D call: TRBD2 (7 bases). The germline V and J ends were trimmed by 6 bases and 6 bases, with 21 bases remaining between them. CDR1 and CDR2 (germline): KGHSH, LQKENI. CDR3 length: 15 amino acids. The CDR3, as DNA: TGTGCCAGCTCCTCAGGGGTGGCGGGAGAGGGCGAGCAGTACTTC. Translated: CASSSGVAGEGEQYF.

The rearrangement links TRBV9 to TRBJ1-4, with D unresolved. Trimming removed 0 bases from V and 0 bases from J, with 9 bases in between. The CDR3 is made up of 16 amino acids. Per the germline V gene, CDR1 is SGDLS and CDR2 is YYNGEE. This CDR3 reads CASSVGRTPTNEKLFF. The CDR3, as DNA: TGTGCCAGCAGCGTAGGAAGGACTCCAACTAATGAAAAACTGTTTTTT.

This chain uses TRBV6-1 with TRBJ1-6; unclear D gene. The length of the CDR3 is 14 residues. Trimming took 6 bases from V and 9 from J, leaving 15 bases between them. From germline, CDR1 is MNHNS and CDR2 SASEGT. This CDR3 reads CASSTERDSSPLHF. The CDR3 coding sequence is TGTGCCAGCAGCACGGAGAGGGATAGTTCACCCCTCCACTTT.

The genes are TRBV7-2 and TRBJ2-7; the D gene is possibly TRBD2 (5 bases). CDR3 length: 14 amino acids. V lost 5 bases, J lost 3 bases, and 14 bases lay in between. In germline, CDR1 is SGHTA, CDR2 FQGNSA. The DNA for the CDR3 is TGTGCCAGCAGCCCGTATACGGGGAACTACGAGCAGTACTTC. Its translation is CASSPYTGNYEQYF.

The chain uses TRBV28 and TRBJ1-1; tentatively, D is TRBD1 (5 bases). This CDR3 comprises 16 residues. CDR1 MDHEN and CDR2 SYDVKM come from the germline V gene. Trimming cost V 6 bases and J 0 bases, with 17 bases left between them. The CDR3 region is CASSSPYQGMNTEAFF. The CDR3 region has the DNA TGTGCCAGCAGCTCTCCTTACCAGGGCATGAACACTGAAGCTTTCTTT.

About this clone itself: This sample includes further DNA sequences coding for the same CDR3. This chain connects TRBV28 to TRBJ2-7; a weak D match, TRBD1 (6 bases). V lost 5 bases and J 6 bases, leaving 17 bases between the germline ends. The germline V gene encodes CDR1 MDHEN and CDR2 SYDVKM. The CDR3 spans 14 residues. The CDR3 protein is CASSTSRQAVEQYF. The DNA of the CDR3 is TGTGCCAGCAGTACTTCCAGACAGGCCGTCGAGCAGTACTTC.

The genes are TRBV4-1 and TRBJ2-2; a possible D gene is TRBD2 (6 bases). Germline loops: CDR1 MGHRA, CDR2 YSYEKL. Trimming removed 4 bases from V and 0 bases from J, with 12 bases in between. The CDR3 length is 16 residues. The DNA for the CDR3 is TGCGCCAGCAGCCCCTCGGGCGGGGCGAACACCGGGGAGCTGTTTTTT. It specifies CASSPSGGANTGELFF.

This chain links TRBV5-6 with TRBJ1-5; D gene unclear. This CDR3 contains 16 residues. Deletions cut 2 bases from V and 0 bases from J, with 12 bases between. Germline CDR1 SGHDT, CDR2 YYEEEE. The CDR3 loop reads CASSLYGGLSNQPQHF. The CDR3 coding sequence is TGTGCCAGCAGCTTATATGGAGGGCTTAGCAATCAGCCCCAGCATTTT.

This rearrangement joins TRBV4-1 to TRBJ2-1, with 12 bases identical to TRBD2. The CDR3 loop spans 17 amino acids. V shed 3 bases, J shed 9 bases, and the junction held 12 bases outside the gene matches. Germline V gives CDR1 MGHRA, CDR2 YSYEKL. CDR3: CASSQGGLAGAWGEQFF. As DNA, the CDR3 is TGCGCCAGCAGCCAGGGGGGACTAGCGGGTGCTTGGGGTGAGCAGTTCTTC.

CDR3 DNA: TGTGCCAGCAGTTCCCGACTAGCGGGAGGAATATACGAGCAGTACGTC. Protein sequence: CASSSRLAGGIYEQYV. The V gene is TRBV6-6, the J gene TRBJ2-7, with 13 nucleotides matching TRBD2. Trimming at V came to 4 bases and at J to 4 bases, leaving 7 bases not matched to a gene. The CDR3 is made up of 16 amino acids. Per germline, CDR1 MNHNY and CDR2 SVGAGI (reference sequence).

The rearrangement joins TRBV5-4 to TRBJ2-7, with 8 nucleotides matching TRBD1. Trimming removed 7 bases from V and 2 bases from J; junction bases left unmatched: 2. In germline, CDR1 is SGHNT, CDR2 YYREEE (reference sequence). The CDR3 covers 12 residues. CDR3 loop: CASGQGTYEQYF. The CDR3 DNA is TGTGCCAGCGGACAGGGAACCTACGAGCAGTACTTC.

The rearrangement joins TRBV27 to TRBJ2-1; D not resolved. The V and J ends lost 7 bases and 9 bases respectively, with 19 bases between them. The CDR3 is 14 amino acids. The germline V gene encodes CDR1 MNHEY and CDR2 SMNVEV (reference sequence). The CDR3 loop reads CASTVSPGFGEQFF. The CDR3 DNA is TGTGCCAGCACTGTTAGTCCCGGGTTTGGTGAGCAGTTCTTC.

This chain joins TRBV7-3 and TRBJ2-3; D remains ambiguous. Germline V gives CDR1 SGHTA, CDR2 FQGTGA. Trimming cost V 3 bases and J 1 base, with 5 bases left between them. CDR3 length: 13 residues. The DNA for the CDR3 is TGTGCCAGCAGCTTCGGAGGCACAGATACGCAGTATTTT. This codes for CASSFGGTDTQYF.

This chain links TRBV9 with TRBJ2-1; D is perhaps TRBD2 (6 bases). This CDR3 region has 18 residues. Germline CDR1 reads SGDLS; CDR2 reads YYNGEE. V lost 2 bases, J lost 1 base, and 19 bases lay in between. The CDR3 DNA is TGTGCCAGCAGCGTTTCCGCCACTAGCCCCCTTTCCTACAATGAGCAGTTCTTC. Its protein product is CASSVSATSPLSYNEQFF.

CDR3 amino acids: CASSVPGLPFYEQYF. The CDR3 DNA reads TGTGCCAGCAGTGTCCCGGGACTACCATTCTACGAGCAGTACTTC. The V call is TRBV27, the J call TRBJ2-5, with 7 nucleotides matching TRBD2. The last part of the DNA fits TRBJ2-7 better; the J call may be wrong. CDR1 is MNHEY and CDR2 is SMNVEV in the germline V gene (reference sequence). The CDR3 loop spans 15 amino acids.

V is TRBV30 and J is TRBJ1-6; TRBD1 might be the D (6 bases). Germline V gene sequence: CDR1 GTSNPN, CDR2 SVGIG (reference sequence). There are 13 residues in the CDR3. The CDR3 loop reads CASSNRVGSPLHF. For the CDR3, the DNA is TGTGCTTCCTCTAACAGGGTTGGATCACCCCTCCACTTT.

CDR3 DNA: TGTGCCAGCAGTGAAGCAACTGAGAATTATGGCTACACCTTC. Protein: CASSEATENYGYTF. The chain carries TRBV6-1 and TRBJ1-2; D uncertain. Trimming stripped 0 bases from V and 5 bases from J, with 10 bases between. Germline assignment: CDR1 MNHNS and CDR2 SASEGT. The CDR3 runs 14 residues.

The rearrangement uses TRBV10-3 and TRBJ2-5; no reliable D call. This CDR3 comprises 13 residues. Trimming stripped 3 bases from V and 2 bases from J, with 7 bases between. Germline V gives CDR1 ENHRY, CDR2 SYGVKD. CDR3 protein: CAISEVLQETQYF. The CDR3 DNA reads TGTGCCATCAGTGAAGTGCTACAAGAGACCCAGTACTTC.

This clone was seen only a few times. As DNA, the CDR3 is TGTGCCAGCAGGCCGGGACAGGGGTTTATGACTGAAGCTTTCTTT. This encodes CASRPGQGFMTEAFF. The chain joins TRBV5-6 to TRBJ1-1, with 10 bases aligning to TRBD1. The germline V gene encodes CDR1 SGHDT and CDR2 YYEEEE. Germline trimming cut 5 bases from V and 5 bases from J; bases unmatched to any gene: 9. The CDR3 contains 15 residues. Drawing the rest from reference TRBV5-6 and TRBJ1-1, the complete variable domain is DAGVTQSPTHLIKTRGQQVTLRCSPKSGHDTVSWYQQALGQGPQFIFQYYEEEERQRGNFPDRFSGHQFPNYSSELNVNALLLGDSALYLCASRPGQGFMTEAFFGQGTRLTVV.

The rearrangement uses TRBV19 and TRBJ1-5; D possibly corresponds to TRBD1 (6 bases). The CDR3 loop spans 17 amino acids. V was trimmed by 3 bases and J by 0 bases, leaving 15 bases between them. From germline, CDR1 is LNHDA and CDR2 SQIVND (reference sequence). The CDR3 DNA is TGTGCCAGTAGTATTTTACGGGGACAAAATAGCAATCAGCCCCAGCATTTT. It is translated as CASSILRGQNSNQPQHF.

The chain links TRBV7-2 to TRBJ2-1; 8 positions match TRBD2. This CDR3 is built from 17 residues. Germline CDR1 and CDR2: SGHTA and FQGNSA. The trim removed 7 bases at V and 7 bases at J, leaving 18 bases unmatched. CDR3 sequence (DNA): TGTGCCAGCACCATCTTCCCTCGGGAGGGACTTAGGAATGAGCAGTTCTTC. Amino acids: CASTIFPREGLRNEQFF.

The chain combines TRBV11-2 with TRBJ1-3, with D perhaps TRBD1 (5 bases). This CDR3 is built from 16 residues. Trimming took 3 bases from V and 0 from J, leaving 12 bases between them. Germline V gene data show CDR1 as SGHAT and CDR2 as FQNNGV. CDR3 sequence reads: CASSFRTIPSGNTIYF. CDR3 bases: TGTGCCAGCAGCTTTAGGACAATTCCCTCTGGAAACACCATATATTTT. Combining the CDR3 with reference TRBV11-2 and TRBJ1-3 gives the whole variable domain EAGVAQSPRYKIIEKRQSVAFWCNPISGHATLYWYQQILGQGPKLLIQFQNNGVVDDSQLPKDRFSAERLKGVDSTLKIQPAKLEDSAVYLCASSFRTIPSGNTIYFGEGSWLTVV.

The chain recombines TRBV6-4 with TRBJ2-3, with D possibly matching TRBD2 (5 bases). V was shortened by 4 bases and J by 0 bases, with 8 bases between the two germline ends. CDR1 MRHNA and CDR2 SNTAGT come from the germline V gene. The CDR3 is 14 residues long. CDR3 residues: CASSAGGSTDTQYF. The CDR3 DNA reads TGTGCCAGCAGTGCTGGCGGGAGCACAGATACGCAGTATTTT.

This sequence joins TRBV7-9 and TRBJ2-7; 7 bases fit TRBD2. The junction had 12 bases not matched to a gene; V was cut back by 4 bases and J by 3 bases. CDR1 and CDR2 (germline): SEHNR, FQNEAQ (reference sequence). The CDR3 consists of 16 residues. CDR3 in amino acids: CASSSNRDYHIYEQYF. CDR3 nucleotides: TGTGCCAGCAGCTCGAACCGGGACTACCATATCTACGAGCAGTACTTC.

The J gene is TRBJ1-2, the V gene TRBV2; D is possibly TRBD1 (5 bases). This CDR3 spans 16 amino acids. Germline V gene sequence: CDR1 SNHLY, CDR2 FYNNEI. Deletions cut 2 bases from V and 8 bases from J, with 21 bases between. DNA for the CDR3: TGTGCCAGCAGTGAACGACGCGGGTCACCCGGGGGAGGCTACACCTTC. Translating gives CASSERRGSPGGGYTF.

V and J are TRBV2 and TRBJ1-5, with 7 positions matching TRBD1. Germline CDR1 is SNHLY and CDR2 is FYNNEI. The length of the CDR3 is 14 residues. With 8 bases clipped from V and 4 bases from J, the junction kept 8 bases outside the gene matches. The CDR3 bases are TGTGCCAGCGGGGTTCGGGGACAGAATCAGCCCCAGCATTTT. Its protein is CASGVRGQNQPQHF.

The chain joins TRBV7-2 to TRBJ2-7; D possibly corresponds to TRBD2 (5 bases). The V and J ends lost 6 bases and 2 bases respectively, with 17 bases between them. The V gene's germline CDR1 is SGHTA and CDR2 FQGNSA. This CDR3 is 15 amino acids long. Here the CDR3 DNA reads TGTGCCAGCAGATCCGACTACTACGATCCCTACGAGCAGTACGTC. This gives the protein CASRSDYYDPYEQYV.